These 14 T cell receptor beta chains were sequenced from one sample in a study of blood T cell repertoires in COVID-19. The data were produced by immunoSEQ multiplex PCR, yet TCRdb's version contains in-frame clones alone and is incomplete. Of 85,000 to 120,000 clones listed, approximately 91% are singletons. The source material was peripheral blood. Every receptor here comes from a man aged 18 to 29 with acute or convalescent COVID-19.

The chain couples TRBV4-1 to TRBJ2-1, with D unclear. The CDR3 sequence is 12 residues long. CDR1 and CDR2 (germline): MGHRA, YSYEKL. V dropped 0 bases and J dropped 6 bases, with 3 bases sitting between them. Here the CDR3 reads CASSQDSNEQFF. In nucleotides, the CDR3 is TGCGCCAGCAGCCAAGATAGCAATGAGCAGTTCTTC.

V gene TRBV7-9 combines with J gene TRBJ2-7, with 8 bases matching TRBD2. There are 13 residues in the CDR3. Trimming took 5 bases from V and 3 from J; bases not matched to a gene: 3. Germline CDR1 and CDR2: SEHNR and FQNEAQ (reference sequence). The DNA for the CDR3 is TGTGCCAGCAGCCCGGGACTAGGCTACGAGCAGTACTTC. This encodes CASSPGLGYEQYF.

The DNA for the CDR3 is TGTGCCAGCAGCTTGGAAAGCGGGAAGGGAGATACGCAGTATTTT. Translation: CASSLESGKGDTQYF. The rearrangement uses TRBV5-6 and TRBJ2-3, with TRBD2 matching over 7 bases. Trimming at V came to 0 bases and at J to 5 bases, leaving 6 bases not matched to a gene. CDR1 and CDR2 from the germline V gene are SGHDT and YYEEEE. The CDR3 consists of 15 residues.

This chain's CDR3 is CASSQNRVNQPQHF. The CDR3 DNA reads TGTGCCAGCAGCCAGAACAGGGTCAATCAGCCCCAGCATTTT. The rearrangement links TRBV3-1 (or the pseudogene TRBV3-2) to TRBJ1-5, with D maybe TRBD1 (6 bases). The CDR3 extends over 14 amino acids. The V end was cut by 3 bases, the J end by 3 bases, with 9 bases between. Germline V lookup: CDR1 LGHDT, CDR2 YNNKEL (reference sequence).

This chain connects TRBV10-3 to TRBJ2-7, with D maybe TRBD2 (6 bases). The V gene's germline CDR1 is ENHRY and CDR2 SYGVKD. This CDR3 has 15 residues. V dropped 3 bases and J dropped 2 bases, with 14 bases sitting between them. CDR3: CAISDPGLVTYEQYF. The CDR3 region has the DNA TGTGCCATCAGTGATCCGGGACTTGTTACCTACGAGCAGTACTTC.

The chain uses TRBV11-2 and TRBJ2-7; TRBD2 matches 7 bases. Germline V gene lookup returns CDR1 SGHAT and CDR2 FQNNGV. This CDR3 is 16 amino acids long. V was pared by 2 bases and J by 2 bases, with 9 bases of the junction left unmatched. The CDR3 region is CASSLTGGSTTYEQYF. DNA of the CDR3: TGTGCCAGCAGCTTAACCGGCGGGAGTACCACCTACGAGCAGTACTTC.

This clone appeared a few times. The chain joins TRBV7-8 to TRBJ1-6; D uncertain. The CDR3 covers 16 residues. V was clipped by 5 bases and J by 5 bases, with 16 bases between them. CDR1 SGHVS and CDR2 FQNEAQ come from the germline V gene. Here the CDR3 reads CASSLPRSLNNSPLHF. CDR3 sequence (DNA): TGTGCCAGCAGCCTACCGCGGTCCCTCAATAATTCACCCCTCCACTTT.

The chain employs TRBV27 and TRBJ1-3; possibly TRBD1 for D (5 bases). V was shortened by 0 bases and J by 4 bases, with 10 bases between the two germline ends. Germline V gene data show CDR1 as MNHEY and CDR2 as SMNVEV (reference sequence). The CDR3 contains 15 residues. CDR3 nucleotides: TGTGCCAGCAGTTTATCTTCAGGGCTGGGAAACACCATATATTTT. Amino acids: CASSLSSGLGNTIYF.

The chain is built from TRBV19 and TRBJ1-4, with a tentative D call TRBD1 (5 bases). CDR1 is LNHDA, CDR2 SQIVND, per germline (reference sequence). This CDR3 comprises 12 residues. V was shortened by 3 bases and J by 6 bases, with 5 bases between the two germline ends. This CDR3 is CASSMTDEKLFF. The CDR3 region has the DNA TGTGCCAGTAGTATGACAGATGAAAAACTGTTTTTT.

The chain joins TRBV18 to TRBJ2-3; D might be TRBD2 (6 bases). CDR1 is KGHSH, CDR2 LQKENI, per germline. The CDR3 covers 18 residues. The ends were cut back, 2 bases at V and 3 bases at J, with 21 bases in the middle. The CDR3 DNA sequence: TGTGCCAGCTCACCAGTCTTCGCGGCGGGGATGGGGACAGATACGCAGTATTTT. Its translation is CASSPVFAAGMGTDTQYF.

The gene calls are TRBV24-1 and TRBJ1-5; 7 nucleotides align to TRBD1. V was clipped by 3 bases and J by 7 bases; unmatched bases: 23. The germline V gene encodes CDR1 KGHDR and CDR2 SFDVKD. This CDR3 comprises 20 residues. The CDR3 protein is CATSDLKVMGQTGSGQPQHF. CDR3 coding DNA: TGTGCCACCAGTGATCTAAAGGTAATGGGCCAGACAGGGTCAGGACAGCCCCAGCATTTT.

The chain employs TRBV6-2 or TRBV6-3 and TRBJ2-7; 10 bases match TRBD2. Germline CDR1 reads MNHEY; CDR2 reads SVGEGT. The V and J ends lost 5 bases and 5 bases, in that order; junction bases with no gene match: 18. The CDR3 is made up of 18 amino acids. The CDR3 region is CASSGLADPWPGIDEQYF. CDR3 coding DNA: TGTGCCAGCAGTGGACTAGCGGATCCTTGGCCGGGGATCGACGAGCAGTACTTC.

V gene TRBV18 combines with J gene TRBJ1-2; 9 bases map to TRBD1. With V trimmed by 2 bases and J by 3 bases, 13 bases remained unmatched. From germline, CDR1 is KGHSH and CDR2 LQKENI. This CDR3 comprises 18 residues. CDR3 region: CASSPSIGQGSGDYGYTF. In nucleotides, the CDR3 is TGTGCCAGCTCACCAAGTATCGGACAGGGGTCGGGGGACTATGGCTACACCTTC.

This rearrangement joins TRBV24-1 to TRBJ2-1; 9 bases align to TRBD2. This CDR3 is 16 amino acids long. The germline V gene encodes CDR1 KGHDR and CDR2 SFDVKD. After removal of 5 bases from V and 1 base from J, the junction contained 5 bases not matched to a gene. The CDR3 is CATSAASGTSYNEQFF. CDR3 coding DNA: TGTGCCACCAGTGCTGCTAGCGGGACTTCCTACAATGAGCAGTTCTTC.